This paragraph covers one T cell receptor beta chain sequence. Produced via immunoSEQ multiplex PCR; TCRdb's table is partial and in-frame only. The data show 58,000 or so clones, approximately 91% seen once. These data are taken from a study of T cell changes during pregnancy in multiple sclerosis. The CDR3 extends over 19 amino acids. With V trimmed by 5 bases and J by 2 bases, 17 bases remained unmatched. Germline V gives CDR1 WNHNN, CDR2 SYGVQD (reference sequence). Sequenced material: peripheral blood, taken after pregnancy. The origin of this receptor is a female donor with multiple sclerosis, enrolled in a pregnancy study. V gene TRBV10-1 combines with J gene TRBJ2-3; 9 bases fit TRBD1. As DNA, the CDR3 is TGCGCCAGCAGTCAGGACAGGGGCCGTACCACTGCTGTCACAGATACGCAGTATTTT. Translated: CASSQDRGRTTAVTDTQYF.